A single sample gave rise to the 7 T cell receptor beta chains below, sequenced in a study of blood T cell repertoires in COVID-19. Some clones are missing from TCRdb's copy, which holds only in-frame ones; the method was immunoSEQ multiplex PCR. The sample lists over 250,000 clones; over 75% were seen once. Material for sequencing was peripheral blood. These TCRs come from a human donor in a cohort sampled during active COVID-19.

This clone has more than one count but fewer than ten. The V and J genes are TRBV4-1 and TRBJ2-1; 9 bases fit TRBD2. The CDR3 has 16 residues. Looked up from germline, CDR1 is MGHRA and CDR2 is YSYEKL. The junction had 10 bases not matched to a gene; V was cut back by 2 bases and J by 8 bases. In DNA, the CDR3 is TGCGCCAGCAGCCAAAGTGCTAGCGGGATAATCGATGAGCAGTTCTTC. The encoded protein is CASSQSASGIIDEQFF.

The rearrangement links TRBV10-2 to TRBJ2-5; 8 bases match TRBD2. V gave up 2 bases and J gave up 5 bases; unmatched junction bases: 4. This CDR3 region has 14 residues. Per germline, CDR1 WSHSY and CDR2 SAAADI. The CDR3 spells CASSEPGLGETQYF. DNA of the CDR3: TGCGCCAGCAGTGAGCCGGGACTAGGGGAGACCCAGTACTTC.

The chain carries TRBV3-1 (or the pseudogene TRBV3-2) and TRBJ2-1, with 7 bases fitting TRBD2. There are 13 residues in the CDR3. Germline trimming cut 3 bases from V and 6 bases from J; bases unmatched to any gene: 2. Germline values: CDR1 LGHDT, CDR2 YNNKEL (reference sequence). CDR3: CASSQAGVNEQFF. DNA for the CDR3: TGTGCCAGCAGCCAGGCGGGAGTCAATGAGCAGTTCTTC.

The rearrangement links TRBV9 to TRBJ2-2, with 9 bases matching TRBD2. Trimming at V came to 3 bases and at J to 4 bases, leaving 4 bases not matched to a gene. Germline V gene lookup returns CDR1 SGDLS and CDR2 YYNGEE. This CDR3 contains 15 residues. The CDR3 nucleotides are TGTGCCAGCAGCGCGGCGGGAGGGAGCACCGGGGAGCTGTTTTTT. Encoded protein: CASSAAGGSTGELFF.

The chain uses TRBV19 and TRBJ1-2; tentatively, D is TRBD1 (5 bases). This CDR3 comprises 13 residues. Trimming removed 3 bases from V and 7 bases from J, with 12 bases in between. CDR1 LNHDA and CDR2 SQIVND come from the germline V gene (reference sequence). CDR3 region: CASSITGTAGYTF. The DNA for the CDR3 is TGTGCCAGTAGTATCACAGGAACCGCTGGCTACACCTTC. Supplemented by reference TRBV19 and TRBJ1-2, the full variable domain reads DGGITQSPKYLFRKEGQNVTLSCEQNLNHDAMYWYRQDPGQGLRLIYYSQIVNDFQKGDIAEGYSVSREKKESFPLTVTSAQKNPTAFYLCASSITGTAGYTFGSGTRLTVV.

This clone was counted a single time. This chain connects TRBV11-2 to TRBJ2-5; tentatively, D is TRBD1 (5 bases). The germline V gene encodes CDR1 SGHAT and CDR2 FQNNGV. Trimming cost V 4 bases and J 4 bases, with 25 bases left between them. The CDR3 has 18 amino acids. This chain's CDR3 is CASSSLMGDRSELETQYF. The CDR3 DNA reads TGTGCCAGCAGCTCACTCATGGGTGACAGAAGCGAATTAGAGACCCAGTACTTC.

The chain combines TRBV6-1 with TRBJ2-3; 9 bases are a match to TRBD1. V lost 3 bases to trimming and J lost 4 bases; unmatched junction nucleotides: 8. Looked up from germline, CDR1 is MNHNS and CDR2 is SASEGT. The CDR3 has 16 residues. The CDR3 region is CASSDPGQGIADTQYF. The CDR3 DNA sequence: TGTGCCAGCAGTGATCCGGGACAGGGAATCGCAGATACGCAGTATTTT.